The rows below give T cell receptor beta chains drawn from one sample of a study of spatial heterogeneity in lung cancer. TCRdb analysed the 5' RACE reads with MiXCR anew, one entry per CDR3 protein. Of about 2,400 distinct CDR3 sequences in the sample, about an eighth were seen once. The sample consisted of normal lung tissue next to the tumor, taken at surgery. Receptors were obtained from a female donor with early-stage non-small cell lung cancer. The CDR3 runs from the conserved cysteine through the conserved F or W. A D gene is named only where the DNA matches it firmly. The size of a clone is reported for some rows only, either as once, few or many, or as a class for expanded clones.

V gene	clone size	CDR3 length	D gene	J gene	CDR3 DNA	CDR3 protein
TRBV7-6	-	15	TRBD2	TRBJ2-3	TGTGCCAGCAGCTTAGCGGGAGGGAGTGTAGATACGCAGTATTTT	CASSLAGGSVDTQYF
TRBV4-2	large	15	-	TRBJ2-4	TGTGCCAGCAGCCAAGTGTCCGGGGATCAGGGCATTCAGTACTTC	CASSQVSGDQGIQYF
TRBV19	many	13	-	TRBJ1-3	TGTGCCAGTATCGGGACCGCAGGAAACACCATATATTTT	CASIGTAGNTIYF
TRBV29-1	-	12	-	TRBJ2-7	TGCAGCGTAAAAGTCAGGGGCCACGAGCAGTACTTC	CSVKVRGHEQYF
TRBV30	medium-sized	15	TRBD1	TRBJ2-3	TGTGCCTGGAGTGTAACGGGACAGCTCACAGATACGCAGTATTTT	CAWSVTGQLTDTQYF
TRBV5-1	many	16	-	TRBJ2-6	TGCGCCAGCAGCCCGGTTTCCGCCATGGGGGCCAACGTCCTGACTTTC	CASSPVSAMGANVLTF
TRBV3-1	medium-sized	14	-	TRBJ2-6	TGTGCCAGCAGCCAAGATGGTGGGGCCAACGTCCTGACTTTC	CASSQDGGANVLTF
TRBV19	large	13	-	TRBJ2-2	TGTGCCTCCCGGAGAGAGGGAACCGGGGAGCTGTTTTTT	CASRREGTGELFF
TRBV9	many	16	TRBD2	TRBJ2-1	TGTGCCAGCAGCGGGCCGGGAGGTGGGGAGGACAATGAGCAGTTCTTC	CASSGPGGGEDNEQFF
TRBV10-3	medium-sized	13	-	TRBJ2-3	TGTGCCATCAGTGAGCCCCTGTCAGATACGCAGTATTTT	CAISEPLSDTQYF
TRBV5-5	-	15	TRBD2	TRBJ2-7	TGTGCCAGCAGCTTCCGACTAGCGGGGGGCTACGAGCAGTACTTC	CASSFRLAGGYEQYF
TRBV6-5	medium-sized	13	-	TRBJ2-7	TGTGCCAGCAGTAAGGGACCCCCAAGTACGCAGTACTTC	CASSKGPPSTQYF
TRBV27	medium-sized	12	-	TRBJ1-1	TGTGCCAGCAGTTCCCAATGGGCGGAAGCTTTCTTT	CASSSQWAEAFF
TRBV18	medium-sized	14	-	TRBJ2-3	TGTGCCAGCTCACGCCATCGGAACACAGATACGCAGTATTTT	CASSRHRNTDTQYF
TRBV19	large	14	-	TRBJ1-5	TGTGCCAGTAGTATAGCAGGGACCGACCAGCCCCAGCATTTT	CASSIAGTDQPQHF
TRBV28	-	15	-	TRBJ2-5	TGTGCCAGCAGTGCCCCGGGACCCGAGGTAGAGACCCAGTACTTC	CASSAPGPEVETQYF
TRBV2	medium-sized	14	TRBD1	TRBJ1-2	TGTGCCAGCGTGGACAGGCCCAACGGGGATGGCTACACCTTC	CASVDRPNGDGYTF
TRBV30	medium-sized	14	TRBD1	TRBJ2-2	TGTGCCTTGTCCGGGACAGTAAGGACCGGGGAGCTGTTTTTT	CALSGTVRTGELFF
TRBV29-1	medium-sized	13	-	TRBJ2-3	TGCAGCGTTGTGGAGGGGGGCACAGATACGCAGTATTTT	CSVVEGGTDTQYF
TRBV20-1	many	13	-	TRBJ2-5	TGCAGTGCTAGGACAGTGGATCAAGAGACCCAGTACTTC	CSARTVDQETQYF
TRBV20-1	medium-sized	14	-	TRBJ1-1	TGCAGTGCTAGACCTAGACGAGGGAACACTGAAGCTTTCTTT	CSARPRRGNTEAFF
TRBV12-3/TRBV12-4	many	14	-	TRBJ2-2	TGTGCCAGCAGTTTAGCGGCGGGGAGCGGGGAGCTGTTTTTT	CASSLAAGSGELFF
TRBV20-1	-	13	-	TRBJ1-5	TGCAGTGCTAGAGAGGTAGTTGGATTGCCCCAGCATTTT	CSAREVVGLPQHF
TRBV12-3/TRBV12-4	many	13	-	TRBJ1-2	TGTGCCAGCAGTTTAGCGCATGACTATGGCTACACCTTC	CASSLAHDYGYTF
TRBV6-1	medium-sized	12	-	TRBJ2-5	TGTGCCAGCAGTGCACGGGGGGAGACCCAGTACTTC	CASSARGETQYF
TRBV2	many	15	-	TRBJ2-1	TGTGCCAGCAGGGCCCGCGGGGGCCACAACAATGAGCAGTTCTTC	CASRARGGHNNEQFF
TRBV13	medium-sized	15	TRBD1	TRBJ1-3	TGTGCCAGCAGCTTACAGGGGGGACCTGGAAACACCATATATTTT	CASSLQGGPGNTIYF
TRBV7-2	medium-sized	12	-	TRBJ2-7	TGTGCCAGCAGCTTACGGGGACTCGAGCAGTACTTC	CASSLRGLEQYF
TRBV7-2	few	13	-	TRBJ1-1	TGTGCCAGCAGCTCACGGGGAAACACTGAAGCTTTCTTT	CASSSRGNTEAFF
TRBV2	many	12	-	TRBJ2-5	TGTGCCAGCAGTGGCCGGCAAGAGACCCAGTACTTC	CASSGRQETQYF
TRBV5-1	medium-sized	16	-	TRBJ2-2	TGCGCCAGCAGCCCATTGCAGGGTCTAAACACCGGGGAGCTGTTTTTT	CASSPLQGLNTGELFF
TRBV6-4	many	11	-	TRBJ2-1	TGTGCCAGCAAAGGGGCAGGTGAGCAGTTCTTC	CASKGAGEQFF
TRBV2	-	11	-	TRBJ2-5	TGTGCCAGCAGTGAGAAGGGGACCCAGTACTTC	CASSEKGTQYF